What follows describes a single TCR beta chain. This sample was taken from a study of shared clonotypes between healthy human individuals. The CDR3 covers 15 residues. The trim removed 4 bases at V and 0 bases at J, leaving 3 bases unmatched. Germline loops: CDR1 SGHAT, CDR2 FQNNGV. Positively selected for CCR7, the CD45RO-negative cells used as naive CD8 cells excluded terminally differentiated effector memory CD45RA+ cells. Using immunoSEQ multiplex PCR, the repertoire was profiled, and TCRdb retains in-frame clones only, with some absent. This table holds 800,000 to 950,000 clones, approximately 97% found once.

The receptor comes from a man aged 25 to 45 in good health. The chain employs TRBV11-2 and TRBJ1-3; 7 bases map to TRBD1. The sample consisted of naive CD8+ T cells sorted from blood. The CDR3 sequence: CASSWDSYSGNTIYF. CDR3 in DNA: TGTGCCAGCAGCTGGGACAGTTACTCTGGAAACACCATATATTTT.